The T cell receptor (beta chain) under discussion was sequenced for a study of T cells after yellow fever vaccination. The wider study: When fractions had low cell numbers, they were prepared with SMART-Seq v4 Ultra Low Input.

MiXCR was run by TCRdb on the 5' RACE reads, yielding one entry per CDR3 protein. The table records 500,000 to 650,000 distinct CDR3 sequences, roughly an eighth of them present only once. Many counts were recorded for this clonotype. The antigen is undetermined. The CDR3 length is 17 residues. Germline V gene lookup returns CDR1 LGHNA and CDR2 YSLEER. Trimming pared 0 bases from V and 0 bases from J, leaving 15 bases between. Study outcomes and limitations: Secondary responses were weaker yet peaked faster, day 5 versus 15. Overall, a small share of clonotypes was seen in both CD4 and CD8 compartments.

The V gene is TRBV4-3, the J gene TRBJ2-7, with D possibly TRBD2 on 6 matching bases. The receptor comes from a man between 25 and 39 years old who received the YFV17D yellow fever vaccine. Sequencing used PBMCs, obtained on the day of the yellow fever booster vaccination. This CDR3 is CASSQELSGLFSYEQYF. CDR3 sequence (DNA): TGCGCCAGCAGCCAAGAGTTGAGCGGGTTGTTCTCCTACGAGCAGTACTTC.